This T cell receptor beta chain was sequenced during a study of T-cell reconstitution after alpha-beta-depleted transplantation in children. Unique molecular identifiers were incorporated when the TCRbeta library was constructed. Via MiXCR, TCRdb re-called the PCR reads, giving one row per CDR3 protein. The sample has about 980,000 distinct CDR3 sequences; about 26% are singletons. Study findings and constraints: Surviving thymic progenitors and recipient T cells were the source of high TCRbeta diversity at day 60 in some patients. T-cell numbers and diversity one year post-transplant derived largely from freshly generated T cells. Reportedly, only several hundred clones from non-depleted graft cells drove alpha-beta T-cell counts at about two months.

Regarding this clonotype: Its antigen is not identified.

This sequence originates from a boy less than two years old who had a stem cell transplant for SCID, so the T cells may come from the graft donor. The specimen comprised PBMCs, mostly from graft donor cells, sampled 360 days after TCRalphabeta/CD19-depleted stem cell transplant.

This chain's CDR3 is CASIGENTGELFF. In DNA, the CDR3 is TGCGCCAGCATCGGGGAAAACACCGGGGAGCTGTTTTTT. This rearrangement joins TRBV5-1 to TRBJ2-2, with a weak D call TRBD2 (5 bases). The germline V gene has CDR1 SGHRS and CDR2 YFSETQ. The V end was cut by 6 bases, the J end by 2 bases, with 8 bases between. The CDR3 has 13 residues.